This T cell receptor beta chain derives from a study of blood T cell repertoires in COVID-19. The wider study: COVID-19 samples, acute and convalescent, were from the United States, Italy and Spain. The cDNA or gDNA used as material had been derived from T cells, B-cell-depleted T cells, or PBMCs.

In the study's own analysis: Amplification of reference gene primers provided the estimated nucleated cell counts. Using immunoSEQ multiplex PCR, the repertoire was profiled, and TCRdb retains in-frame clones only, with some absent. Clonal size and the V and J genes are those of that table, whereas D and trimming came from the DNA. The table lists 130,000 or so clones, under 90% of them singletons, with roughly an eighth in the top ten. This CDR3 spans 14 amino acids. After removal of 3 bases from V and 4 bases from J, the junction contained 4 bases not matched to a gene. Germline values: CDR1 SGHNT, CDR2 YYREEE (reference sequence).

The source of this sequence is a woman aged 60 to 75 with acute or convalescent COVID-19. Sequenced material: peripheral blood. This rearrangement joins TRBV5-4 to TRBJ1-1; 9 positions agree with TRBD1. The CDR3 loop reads CASSWGQGGTEAFF. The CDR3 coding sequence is TGTGCCAGCAGCTGGGGACAGGGAGGCACTGAAGCTTTCTTT. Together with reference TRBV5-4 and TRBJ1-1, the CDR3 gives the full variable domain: ETGVTQSPTHLIKTRGQQVTLRCSSQSGHNTVSWYQQALGQGPQFIFQYYREEENGRGNFPPRFSGLQFPNYSSELNVNALELDDSALYLCASSWGQGGTEAFFGQGTRLTVV.